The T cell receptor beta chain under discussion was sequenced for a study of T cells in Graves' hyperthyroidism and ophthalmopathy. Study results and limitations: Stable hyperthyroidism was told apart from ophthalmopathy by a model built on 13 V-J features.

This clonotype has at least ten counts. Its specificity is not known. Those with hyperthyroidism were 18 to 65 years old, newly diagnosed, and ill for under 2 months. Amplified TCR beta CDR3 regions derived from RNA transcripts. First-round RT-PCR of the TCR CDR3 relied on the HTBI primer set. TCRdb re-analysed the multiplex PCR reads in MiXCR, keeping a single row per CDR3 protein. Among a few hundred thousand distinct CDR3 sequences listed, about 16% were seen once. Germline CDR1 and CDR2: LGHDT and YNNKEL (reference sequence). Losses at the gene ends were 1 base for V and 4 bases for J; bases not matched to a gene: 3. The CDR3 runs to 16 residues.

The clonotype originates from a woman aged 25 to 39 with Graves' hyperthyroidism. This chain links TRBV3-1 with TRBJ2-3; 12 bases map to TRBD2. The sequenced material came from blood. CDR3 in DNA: TGTGCCAGCAGCCAAGGGCTAGCGGGAGGGGCAGATACGCAGTATTTT. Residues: CASSQGLAGGADTQYF.